Shown below are 10 T cell receptor beta chains from a single sample sequenced in a study of T cell responses to AZD1222 COVID-19 vaccine. The assay was immunoSEQ multiplex PCR, and TCRdb's table has in-frame clones only and misses some. This table holds roughly 80,000 clones, around nine tenths found once. Sample: peripheral blood, taken on day 0 of MenACWY control vaccination. The origin of the receptors is an adult in good health.

J is TRBJ2-1 and V is TRBV28; 9 bases are shared with TRBD2. Germline lookup yields CDR1 MDHEN and CDR2 SYDVKM. The CDR3 covers 14 residues. V lost 6 bases and J lost 2; bases outside the gene matches: 2. The CDR3 region is CASRGTSTYNEQFF. The CDR3 coding sequence is TGTGCCAGCAGAGGGACTAGCACCTACAATGAGCAGTTCTTC.

The chain uses TRBV18 and TRBJ1-5; D gene unclear. V lost 3 bases to trimming and J lost 0 bases, with 9 bases between them. Germline V gives CDR1 KGHSH, CDR2 LQKENI. This CDR3 has 15 amino acids. The CDR3 region is CASSPGLGSNQPQHF. CDR3 nucleotides: TGTGCCAGCTCACCCGGACTGGGTAGCAATCAGCCCCAGCATTTT.

As DNA, the CDR3 is TGTGCCAGCACTGTAAGCCTGAGAACTGAAGCTTTCTTT. This translates into CASTVSLRTEAFF. This chain joins TRBV28 and TRBJ1-1; D is unresolved. The ends were cut back, 7 bases at V and 5 bases at J, with 14 bases in the middle. Germline V gene sequence: CDR1 MDHEN, CDR2 SYDVKM. This CDR3 comprises 13 residues.

This rearrangement joins TRBV19 to TRBJ2-7; D gene ambiguous. The CDR3 contains 13 residues. V lost 7 bases and J lost 1, with 11 bases in between. Germline V gene lookup returns CDR1 LNHDA and CDR2 SQIVND (reference sequence). The CDR3 DNA reads as TGTGCCAGTATTGACTCAAATTCCTACGAGCAGTACTTC. Its protein is CASIDSNSYEQYF.

CDR3 loop: CASRKGQNQPQHF. In nucleotides, the CDR3 is TGTGCCAGCAGGAAGGGACAGAATCAGCCCCAGCATTTT. The V gene is TRBV2, the J gene TRBJ1-5, with 7 bases that match TRBD1. V shed 6 bases and J 4 bases; nucleotides not matched to a gene: 3. The CDR3 is 13 residues long. The germline V gene encodes CDR1 SNHLY and CDR2 FYNNEI.

V and J are TRBV6-5 and TRBJ2-2; either TRBD1 or TRBD2 may supply D (5 bases each). Trimming cost V 6 bases and J 6 bases, with 14 bases left between them. This CDR3 comprises 14 residues. Germline V gene data show CDR1 as MNHEY and CDR2 as SVGAGI. CDR3: CASSTSVGAGELFF. The CDR3 bases are TGTGCCAGCAGCACTTCGGTGGGGGCCGGGGAGCTGTTTTTT.

This chain uses TRBV7-9 with TRBJ1-1; no firm D call. V was clipped by 8 bases and J by 0 bases, with 7 bases between them. The CDR3 covers 12 residues. The germline V gene has CDR1 SEHNR and CDR2 FQNEAQ (reference sequence). The CDR3 region has the DNA TGTGCCAGCGCCCAAATGAACACTGAAGCTTTCTTT. Encoded protein: CASAQMNTEAFF.

V usage is TRBV2 and J usage is TRBJ1-1; D is unclear. V was cut by 3 bases and J by 6 bases, with 14 bases left in between. Germline V gene sequence: CDR1 SNHLY, CDR2 FYNNEI. The CDR3 spans 14 residues. The CDR3 reads CASSDSEVSAEAFF. The CDR3 coding sequence is TGTGCCAGCAGTGATTCGGAGGTTTCGGCTGAAGCTTTCTTT. The whole variable domain, remainder taken from reference TRBV2 and TRBJ1-1, is EPEVTQTPSHQVTQMGQEVILRCVPISNHLYFYWYRQILGQKVEFLVSFYNNEISEKSEIFDDQFSVERPDGSNFTLKIRSTKLEDSAMYFCASSDSEVSAEAFFGQGTRLTVV.

V gene TRBV19 combines with J gene TRBJ1-1, with 7 bases fitting TRBD1. The CDR3 has 14 amino acids. J lost 11 bases, V lost 3 bases, and 12 bases had no gene match. The germline V gene encodes CDR1 LNHDA and CDR2 SQIVND (reference sequence). The CDR3 spells CASSMRQGDPQAFF. In DNA, the CDR3 is TGTGCCAGTAGTATGCGGCAGGGGGACCCCCAGGCTTTCTTT.

This sequence joins TRBV6-6 and TRBJ2-7; 10 bases align to TRBD2. Trimming at V came to 6 bases and at J to 7 bases, leaving 15 bases not matched to a gene. This CDR3 region has 16 residues. Germline lookup yields CDR1 MNHNY and CDR2 SVGAGI (reference sequence). This CDR3 reads CASSPSPSGGLLEQYF. DNA for the CDR3: TGTGCCAGCAGCCCCTCCCCTAGCGGGGGCTTACTGGAGCAGTACTTC.